This T cell receptor (beta chain) derives from a study of blood T cell repertoires in COVID-19. The overall study: COVID-19 samples collected from the United States, Italy and Spain covered acute and convalescent phases. Sources were T cells, B-cell-depleted T cells, or PBMCs; the material itself was cDNA or gDNA.

Authors' methods: Amplification of reference gene primers provided the estimated nucleated cell counts. Clones were read by immunoSEQ multiplex PCR, and TCRdb kept only the in-frame ones, dropping some. V and J calls and clone size are those listed in that table; D and trimming were worked out from the DNA. The sample consists of approximately 180,000 clones, 70% to 90% of them appearing once. The CDR3 is 15 amino acids. V shed 10 bases and J 5 bases; nucleotides not matched to a gene: 13. Germline V lookup: CDR1 SGHVS, CDR2 FNYEAQ. This rearrangement joins TRBV7-6 to TRBJ2-2; 7 bases fit TRBD1. This sequence was found in a man aged 60-69 years with acute or convalescent COVID-19. Material for sequencing was peripheral blood. CDR3 loop: CAISSAGTDTGELFF. The CDR3 DNA reads as TGTGCCATCTCCTCAGCCGGGACAGATACCGGGGAGCTGTTTTTT.